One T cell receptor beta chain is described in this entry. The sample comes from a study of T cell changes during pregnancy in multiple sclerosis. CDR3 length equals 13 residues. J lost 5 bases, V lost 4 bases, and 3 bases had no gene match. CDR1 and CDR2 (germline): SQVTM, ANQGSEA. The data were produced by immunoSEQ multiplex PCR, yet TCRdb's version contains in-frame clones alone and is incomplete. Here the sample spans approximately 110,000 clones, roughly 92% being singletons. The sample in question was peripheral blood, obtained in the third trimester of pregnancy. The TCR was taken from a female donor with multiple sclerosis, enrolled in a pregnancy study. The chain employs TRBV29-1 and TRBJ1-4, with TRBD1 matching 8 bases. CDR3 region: CSVGTGLNEKLFF. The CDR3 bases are TGCAGCGTTGGGACAGGGCTAAATGAAAAACTGTTTTTT.